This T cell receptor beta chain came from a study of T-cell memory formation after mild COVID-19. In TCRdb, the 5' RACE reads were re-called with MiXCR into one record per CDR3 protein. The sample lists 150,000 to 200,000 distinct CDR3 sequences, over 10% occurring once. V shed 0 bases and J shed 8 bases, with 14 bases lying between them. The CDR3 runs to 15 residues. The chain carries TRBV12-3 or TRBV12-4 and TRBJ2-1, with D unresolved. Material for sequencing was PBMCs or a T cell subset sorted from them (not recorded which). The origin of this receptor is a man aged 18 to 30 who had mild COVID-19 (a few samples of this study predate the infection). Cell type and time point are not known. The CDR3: CASSLARAKTDEQFF. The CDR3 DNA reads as TGTGCCAGCAGTTTAGCTAGGGCTAAAACGGATGAGCAGTTCTTC.